The 12 T cell receptor beta chains presented below share a single source sample, sequenced in a study of T cells in Graves' hyperthyroidism and ophthalmopathy. Amplified TCR beta CDR3 regions derived from RNA transcripts. An initial round of RT-PCR targeting the TCR CDR3 relied on the HTBI primer set. A single record per CDR3 protein comes from TCRdb applying MiXCR to the multiplex PCR reads. Among about 720,000 distinct CDR3 sequences, approximately 18% were seen once, and the ten largest hold approximately 15%. What was sequenced was blood. Receptors were obtained from a woman in her forties or fifties with Graves' hyperthyroidism that later progressed to Graves' ophthalmopathy.

This clonotype has a count of ten or more. J is TRBJ1-1 and V is TRBV11-3; D uncertain. Germline V lookup: CDR1 SGHNT, CDR2 YENEEA. V lost 1 base, J lost 6 bases, and 9 bases lay in between. CDR3 length equals 13 residues. CDR3 region: CASSLVAGAEAFF. CDR3 nucleotide sequence: TGTGCCAGCAGCTTAGTGGCGGGCGCTGAAGCTTTCTTT.

The gene calls are TRBV3-1 and TRBJ1-4; D is perhaps TRBD1 (5 bases). Germline CDR1 is LGHDT and CDR2 is YNNKEL (reference sequence). This CDR3 contains 15 residues. The V gene lost 0 bases and the J gene lost 7 bases, with 12 bases spanning the gap. This chain's CDR3 is CASSQDQGLTEKLFF. The CDR3 DNA is TGTGCCAGCAGCCAAGACCAGGGACTGACTGAAAAACTGTTTTTT.

Many counts were recorded for this clonotype. This rearrangement joins TRBV12-3 or TRBV12-4 to TRBJ2-3, with a possible D match to TRBD2 (6 bases). The CDR3 has 15 residues. Trimming stripped 2 bases from V and 2 bases from J, with 11 bases between. CDR3 amino acids: CASSLRGRSTDTQYF. Here the CDR3 DNA reads TGTGCCAGCAGTTTACGGGGGAGATCCACAGATACGCAGTATTTT.

This clonotype occurred a few times. V gene TRBV24-1 combines with J gene TRBJ2-3, with TRBD2 identical over 8 bases. This CDR3 comprises 14 residues. Germline CDR1 reads KGHDR; CDR2 reads SFDVKD. Trimming at V came to 12 bases and at J to 5 bases, leaving 12 bases not matched to a gene. CDR3 in DNA: TGTGCCTCTGACGCGGGGGGCTTTGGAGATACGCAGTATTTT. This sequence encodes CASDAGGFGDTQYF.

This clonotype has a count of ten or more. The chain uses TRBV7-8 and TRBJ1-5, with D perhaps matching TRBD1 (5 bases). The ends were cut back, 5 bases at V and 7 bases at J, with 15 bases in the middle. The CDR3 is 14 amino acids. Germline V gives CDR1 SGHVS, CDR2 FQNEAQ. The CDR3 sequence is CASSPRELMQPQHF. The CDR3 DNA reads TGTGCCAGCAGCCCCAGGGAATTAATGCAGCCCCAGCATTTT.

About this clonotype: A much larger clone lies one base from this, so it may be a read error. This chain uses TRBV20-1 with TRBJ1-5; a weak D match, TRBD1 (6 bases). From germline, CDR1 is DFQATT and CDR2 SNEGSKA (reference sequence). This CDR3 has 19 residues. The ends were cut back, 0 bases at V and 3 bases at J, with 24 bases in the middle. In DNA, the CDR3 is TGCAGTGCTAGAGATCCAAAGTTTCGTGGGGGGCTTTTCAATCAGCCCCAGCATTTT. Encoded protein: CSARDPKFRGGLFNQPQHF.

This clonotype was seen many times. This rearrangement joins TRBV18 to TRBJ1-5, with D perhaps TRBD1 (5 bases). Germline values: CDR1 KGHSH, CDR2 LQKENI. This CDR3 spans 17 amino acids. Trimming left V 0 bases short and J 3 bases short, with 15 bases between. CDR3 in DNA: TGTGCCAGCTCACCACCCAACATCGGGGGAAACAATCAGCCCCAGCATTTT. Amino acid sequence: CASSPPNIGGNNQPQHF.

The chain carries TRBV12-3 or TRBV12-4 and TRBJ2-1; 10 bases match TRBD2. The V and J ends lost 5 bases and 8 bases, in that order; junction bases with no gene match: 9. CDR3 length: 15 residues. CDR3 nucleotide sequence: TGTGCCAGCAGTCGCAGCGGGGGGGCCCGCTATGAGCAGTTCTTC. Translation: CASSRSGGARYEQFF.

The V call is TRBV2, the J call TRBJ2-3, with a tentative D call TRBD1 (5 bases). CDR1 is SNHLY and CDR2 is FYNNEI in the germline V gene. Trimming shortened V by 4 bases and J by 4 bases, and 15 bases separated the two germline ends. The CDR3 sequence is 15 residues long. CDR3 loop: CASSGTDRNPDTQYF. Written as DNA, the CDR3 is TGTGCCAGCAGTGGAACAGACAGAAACCCAGATACGCAGTATTTT.

This clonotype appeared many times. The chain uses TRBV10-3 and TRBJ2-3; D gene uncertain. V lost 2 bases and J lost 1, with 16 bases in between. CDR1 and CDR2 from the germline V gene are ENHRY and SYGVKD. The CDR3 totals 17 residues. The CDR3 loop is CAISELGRPFGTDTQYF. Here the CDR3 DNA reads TGTGCCATCAGTGAGCTTGGACGGCCGTTTGGCACAGATACGCAGTATTTT.

In this sample, this clonotype turned up many times. The chain employs TRBV11-2 and TRBJ2-5; D is unclear. CDR3 length: 15 residues. V lost 5 bases, J lost 2 bases, and 15 bases lay in between. Germline assignment: CDR1 SGHAT and CDR2 FQNNGV. Written as DNA, the CDR3 is TGTGCCAGCAGCCCGGCGTCTAACAGTCAAGAGACCCAGTACTTC. Its protein is CASSPASNSQETQYF.

The rearrangement links TRBV4-1 to TRBJ2-7; 9 bases match TRBD1. The J segment lost 4 bases and the V segment lost 3 bases, leaving 7 bases of the junction unmatched. The CDR3 consists of 15 residues. Germline values: CDR1 MGHRA, CDR2 YSYEKL. CDR3: CASSHAGTGLYEQYF. In DNA form, the CDR3 reads TGCGCCAGCAGCCATGCCGGGACAGGGCTATACGAGCAGTACTTC.